A single sample is the source of the 12 T cell receptor beta chains below, sequenced in a study of CD8 T cells and mutated HIV epitopes. A Smart-seq2 and MARS-Seq derived protocol with well-specific UMIs on oligo-dT primers generated single-cell cDNA. TCR alpha and beta chains were amplified by nested PCR with barcoded chain-specific reverse primers. TCRdb re-analysed the single-cell sequencing reads in MiXCR, keeping a single row per CDR3 protein. The table has about 370 distinct CDR3 sequences, around 37% seen once. These receptors' targets are unknown. Peptide stimulation included anti-CD28 and anti-CD49d co-stimulation before sorting CD69+CD137+ CD8+ T cells. No HLA class I tetramer was available for the KY11 epitope, so specificity relied on peptide stimulation alone. The sequencing here drew on CD8+ T cells from blood cultured with an adapted viral peptide, taken during chronic HIV-1 infection. Subset given: CD69+CD137+ cells after adapted KY11 peptide stimulation. Source of these receptors: a woman aged 18-30 years with HIV-1 infection.

Note on this clonotype: One base away lies a much larger clone, so this may be a sequencing read error. The genes are TRBV28 and TRBJ1-3; D is possibly TRBD1 (5 bases). CDR1 and CDR2 from the germline V gene are MDHEN and SYDVKM. CDR3 length equals 14 residues. The DNA of the CDR3 is TGTGCCAGCAGGGCCCAGGGTTCTGGAAACATCATATATTTT. Its translation: CASRAQGSGNIIYF.

In its sample, this clonotype was seen once. The V call is TRBV20-1, the J call TRBJ2-7, with D unclear. Trimming left V 0 bases short and J 4 bases short, with 22 bases between. Looked up from germline, CDR1 is DFQATT and CDR2 is SNEGSKA (reference sequence). The CDR3 is 17 residues long. The DNA of the CDR3 is TGCAGTGCTAGAGAGATTAGGGCCTCCATCCATCCTTACGAGCAGTACTTC. This encodes CSAREIRASIHPYEQYF.

Worth noting for this clonotype: A much larger clonotype is one base distant, so this may be a read error. The chain recombines TRBV2 with TRBJ2-1; D gene ambiguous. The CDR3 length is 13 residues. The germline V gene has CDR1 SNHLY and CDR2 FYNNEI. V lost 4 bases and J 5 bases, leaving 9 bases between the germline ends. CDR3 loop: CASSGTSHNEQFF. CDR3 sequence (DNA): TGTGCCAGCAGTGGGACGTCGCACAATGAGCAGTTCTTC. Full variable domain (remainder filled in from reference TRBV2 and TRBJ2-1): EPEVTQTPSHQVTQMGQEVILRCVPISNHLYFYWYRQILGQKVEFLVSFYNNEISEKSEIFDDQFSVERPDGSNFTLKIRSTKLEDSAMYFCASSGTSHNEQFFGPGTRLTVL.

This clonotype was counted only a few times. The chain employs TRBV11-2 and TRBJ2-1; D is ambiguous. Between the trimmed V and J ends, which lost 5 bases and 0 bases, there was a span of 14 bases. The CDR3 loop spans 16 amino acids. Looked up from germline, CDR1 is SGHAT and CDR2 is FQNNGV. The CDR3 nucleotides are TGTGCCAGCAGCCCCTTCCCACTGTGCTCCTACAATGAGCAGTTCTTC. Translating it yields CASSPFPLCSYNEQFF. Based on the CDR3 plus reference TRBV11-2 and TRBJ2-1, the full variable domain is EAGVAQSPRYKIIEKRQSVAFWCNPISGHATLYWYQQILGQGPKLLIQFQNNGVVDDSQLPKDRFSAERLKGVDSTLKIQPAKLEDSAVYLCASSPFPLCSYNEQFFGPGTRLTVL.

Comments on this clonotype: One base away lies a much larger clone, so this may be a sequencing read error. As DNA, the CDR3 is TGTGCCAGCAGCGGGAACAGTGAGACCCAGTACTTC. As protein: CASSGNSETQYF. The V and J genes are TRBV11-1 and TRBJ2-5, with D unclear. CDR1 SGHAT and CDR2 FQDESV come from the germline V gene (reference sequence). The CDR3 totals 12 residues. Trimming took 5 bases from V and 5 from J, leaving 9 bases between them.

Relative to its sample, this clonotype is medium-sized. The V gene is TRBV28, the J gene TRBJ2-7, with TRBD1 identical over 9 bases. The J segment lost 0 bases and the V segment lost 4 bases, leaving 16 bases of the junction unmatched. The CDR3 totals 19 residues. Germline-derived CDR1 and CDR2 are MDHEN and SYDVKM. CDR3 bases: TGTGCCAGCAGTTCTCCAATTCGGGACAGGGACTCCCCCTCCTACGAGCAGTACTTC. Translation gives CASSSPIRDRDSPSYEQYF.

This clonotype was seen just once. J is TRBJ1-1 and V is TRBV29-1; D gene unclear. The V end was cut by 6 bases, the J end by 4 bases, with 15 bases between. This CDR3 comprises 13 residues. The germline V gene has CDR1 SQVTM and CDR2 ANQGSEA. CDR3 in amino acids: CSVELHGSTEAFF. Here the CDR3 DNA reads TGCAGCGTGGAGTTACATGGGAGCACTGAAGCTTTCTTT. Full variable domain (rest looked up from reference TRBV29-1 and TRBJ1-1): SAVISQKPSRDICQRGTSLTIQCQVDSQVTMMFWYRQQPGQSLTLIATANQGSEATYESGFVIDKFPISRPNLTFSTLTVSNMSPEDSSIYLCSVELHGSTEAFFGQGTRLTVV.

In this sample, this clonotype is medium-sized (0.01 to 0.1%). V and J are TRBV7-8 and TRBJ2-5; 9 nucleotides agree with TRBD2. The CDR3 has 16 amino acids. J lost 1 base, V lost 1 base, and 4 bases had no gene match. CDR1 and CDR2 (germline): SGHVS, FQNEAQ. CDR3: CASSLGGGGGQETQYF. The DNA for the CDR3 is TGTGCCAGCAGCTTAGGGGGCGGGGGGGGCCAAGAGACCCAGTACTTC.

The rearrangement uses TRBV7-8 and TRBJ2-7; D unresolved. Germline V gene sequence: CDR1 SGHVS, CDR2 FQNEAQ. V was trimmed by 2 bases and J by 2 bases, leaving 16 bases between them. The CDR3 runs 16 residues. CDR3 sequence reads: CASSLRSADRPYEQYF. The CDR3 bases are TGTGCCAGCAGCTTAAGGTCGGCGGATAGACCCTACGAGCAGTACTTC.

In regard to this clonotype: Relative to the germline gene, one junction end is altered; a read error may explain this. The CDR3 bases are TGCAGTGCTGGAGGGGACGAAGAAGAACTGCTTTTT. Residues: CSAGGDEEELLF. The chain couples TRBV20-1 to TRBJ1-4; TRBD1 is a possible D gene (5 bases). In germline, CDR1 is DFQATT, CDR2 SNEGSKA (reference sequence). The CDR3 is made up of 12 amino acids.

This clonotype is labeled large. The chain uses TRBV27 and TRBJ2-3, with unresolved D. The V end was cut by 5 bases, the J end by 0 bases, with 9 bases between. Germline V gene lookup returns CDR1 MNHEY and CDR2 SMNVEV (reference sequence). The CDR3 totals 14 residues. This CDR3 reads CASSVLDSTDTQYF. The DNA for the CDR3 is TGTGCCAGCAGTGTACTCGACAGCACAGATACGCAGTATTTT.

By sample share, this clonotype is large (0.1 to 1%). V and J are TRBV7-2 and TRBJ1-5; D not certain. From germline, CDR1 is SGHTA and CDR2 FQGNSA. Trimming took 3 bases from V and 0 from J, leaving 9 bases between them. The CDR3 has 15 residues. The CDR3 protein is CASSFSVGSNQPQHF. The CDR3, as DNA: TGTGCCAGCAGCTTCAGCGTGGGTAGCAATCAGCCCCAGCATTTT.